The entry that follows covers one T cell receptor (beta chain) sequence. Its binding antigen is unknown. Per-nucleotide qualities are absent, and no much larger clonotype sits a single base away. Cells with a CD4+CD8-CD45RO-CD45RA+ profile were isolated by FACS and defined as naive CD4+ T cells, and those with a CD8+CD4-CD45RA+CD27bright profile were defined as naive CD8+ T cells. Sorting used antibodies against CD4 (RPA-T4), CD8 (SK1), CD27 (O323), CD45RA (HI100) and CD45RO (UCHL1). The source of the sample is a study of healthy donors' naive CD4 and CD8 T cells (dated by TCRdb to between 2014 and 2017). Regarding the research as a whole: Donors were selected to cover three age groups (20-25, 40-50 and 60-70 years, several each), with a mean age of roughly 47, and half of the donors were female. The peripheral blood mononuclear cells came from about 18 individuals who were healthy and unrelated. The donors were HLA-typed by sequencing at HLA-A, -B, -C, -DRB1, -DQB1 and -DPB1, using the SBTexcellerator protocol, an ABI3130xl analyzer and SBTengine software. For TCR alpha, a new primer set covering all functional IMGT alpha gene variants was designed, and the rest of the protocol matched the beta-chain workflow. Rearranged TCR alpha and beta chains from naive CD4+ and CD8+ T cells were sequenced in the study to test how TCR variation relates to lineage commitment.

Sequencing relied on a 454 GS FLX Titanium. A previously published linear amplification protocol was used to build TCR libraries from roughly 470 ng of total RNA. The sequencing itself ran on the Roche/454 Genome Sequencer using Titanium chemistry. The paper's processing steps were these. Around 78,000 rearranged TCR alpha transcripts were sequenced from a few of the healthy donors. Duplicate transcripts were dropped, and unique TCR clonotypes were identified by the CDR3 junction according to IMGT nomenclature. CD4 versus CD8 status was modeled on V and J genes by logistic regression in R 2.13.0, with adjustment for donor effects and Bonferroni correction for multiple testing. TCRdb's own reprocessing of the public reads used fastp at Q25 and MiXCR and kept productive beta chains. Each CDR3 protein gets just one entry, which takes the most common genes and DNA from the rows behind it. TCRdb, not the authors, supplied the V and J calls. The table for this sample lists 150,000 to 200,000 distinct CDR3 sequences; about four fifths of them were counted only once. The ten largest clones take up roughly 2.4% of the sample.

Overall results and qualifications from the work: The study did not directly address possible repertoire bias arising from homeostatic proliferation of naive T cells. Because alpha and beta chains were sequenced in bulk and could not be paired, the effects of the two chains in combination were not assessed. V genes, J genes and CDR3 charge together appeared to explain roughly an eighth of CD4/CD8 propensity variance, in a largely additive manner. In both chains, CD4+ lineage was associated with a positively charged CDR3, and CD8+ lineage was associated with a negatively charged CDR3. Naive CD4+ and CD8+ cells reportedly showed biased usage of most V and J gene segments, and this bias was consistent across donors and independent of HLA genotype.

Reading from cysteine to phenylalanine, the CDR3 counts 15 amino acids. The entry retains the CDR3 DNA only, 45 bases that are in frame from base 1. Between the V and J ends, shortened by 4 bases and 3 bases respectively, the junction contains 17 bases. CDR1 and CDR2, looked up from the germline V gene, are SGHRS and YFSETQ. This receptor chain uses TRBV5-1 and TRBJ2-7; perhaps TRBD1 is the D gene, with 6 bases matching. The TCR originated in a pool of human donors in good health; the sample pools cells from several healthy donors. The sample comprised naive CD4+ and CD8+ T cells sorted from blood, pooled from several donors. The cell subset or site label on this specimen signifies: FACS-sorted naive CD4+ (CD45RO-CD45RA+) and naive CD8+ (CD45RA+CD27bright) T cells. The CDR3 has the sequence CASSVNRARGYEQYF. The sequence in DNA is TGCGCCAGCAGCGTGAACAGGGCCCGAGGCTACGAGCAGTACTTC. The full variable domain, with segments outside the CDR3 supplied by the reference TRBV5-1 and TRBJ2-7 proteins, appears as KAGVTQTPRYLIKTRGQQVTLSCSPISGHRSVSWYQQTPGQGLQFLFEYFSETQRNKGNFPGRFSGRQFSNSRSEMNVSTLELGDSALYLCASSVNRARGYEQYFGPGTRLTVT.